This is a list of T cell receptor beta chains from one sample in a study of blood T cell repertoires in COVID-19. TCRdb's table, derived via immunoSEQ multiplex PCR, lists solely in-frame clones and lacks some. The data contain 150,000 to 200,000 clones, 70% to 90% of them singletons. Sequenced sample: peripheral blood. The source is a man aged 18 to 29 who had recovered from COVID-19. Each CDR3 is given with its conserved first and last residue. The D gene is left open where the match is weak.

V gene	D gene	J gene	CDR3 protein
TRBV6-6	TRBD1	TRBJ2-5	CASIIGTGEKTQYF
TRBV29-1	.	TRBJ1-1	CSVRRGLNTEAFF
TRBV29-1	.	TRBJ1-1	CSVEDLRRGSAEAFF
TRBV27	TRBD1	TRBJ2-2	CASSRGQYTGELFF
TRBV7-8	.	TRBJ1-5	CASSLVPGVSNQPQHF
TRBV5-1	.	TRBJ2-7	CASSLGGSSNYEQYF
TRBV2	.	TRBJ1-2	CASSATYIPNYGYTF
TRBV4-2	.	TRBJ1-4	CASSRALAQGNEKLFF
TRBV19	.	TRBJ1-5	CASRPGFRHQPQHF
TRBV19	TRBD1	TRBJ2-4	CASSSQTGTAYSPQYF
TRBV7-9	TRBD2	TRBJ2-1	CASSFSTSGTYNEQFF
TRBV24-1	.	TRBJ2-3	CATSDSGDTQYF
TRBV7-2	.	TRBJ1-2	CASSPEVVGGYTF
TRBV6-2/TRBV6-3	TRBD1	TRBJ2-7	CASSYVRDSGDEQYF
TRBV5-4	.	TRBJ2-3	CAGQGPTDTQYF
TRBV11-3	TRBD2	TRBJ2-1	CASGSTLPTSGRYNEQFF
TRBV7-9	.	TRBJ2-2	CASTKEAIWVTGELFF
TRBV24-1	.	TRBJ1-2	CATSWGGPVHGYTF
TRBV15	.	TRBJ2-7	CATSSLFDGGDYEQYF
TRBV9	.	TRBJ2-2	CASRSGTNTGELFF
TRBV7-6	TRBD1	TRBJ2-7	CASSFSKGATDEQYF
TRBV28	TRBD2	TRBJ2-7	CASPPPASGSIDEQYF
TRBV11-2	TRBD2	TRBJ2-3	CASSLAGGKSDTQYF
TRBV11-2	.	TRBJ2-1	CASSLGGSEQFF
TRBV4-3	.	TRBJ2-5	CASSQDGGWGAGKETQYF
TRBV19	TRBD1	TRBJ2-3	CASSVGQGGADTQYF
TRBV28	.	TRBJ2-5	CASSPYQETQYF
TRBV7-2	TRBD2	TRBJ2-3	CASSFSGTSDSFTDTQYF
TRBV9	.	TRBJ2-3	CASSPLQGDTQYF
TRBV5-4	TRBD1	TRBJ2-7	CASSFISGQGNYEQYF
TRBV5-6	.	TRBJ2-7	CASSLGGDYEQYF
TRBV12-5	.	TRBJ1-3	CASDEQSSGNTIYF
TRBV19	.	TRBJ2-7	CASSIRPRSNEQYF
TRBV13	.	TRBJ2-7	CASSSTGIKKGAQYF
TRBV21-1	.	TRBJ2-7	CASPGGGEQYF
TRBV4-2	.	TRBJ1-1	CASSQDRQRNTEAFF
TRBV10-3	.	TRBJ2-7	CAISRGDLVTYEQYF
TRBV2	TRBD1	TRBJ1-2	CAIPDRGVQGYTF
TRBV7-9	TRBD1	TRBJ1-3	CASSLTGGRGNTIYF
TRBV9	.	TRBJ1-4	CASSVEGMNEKLFF
TRBV6-5	.	TRBJ1-6	CASSSQGGGGNSPLHF
TRBV4-1	.	TRBJ1-2	CASSPSRLGIYGYTF
TRBV12-5	.	TRBJ2-5	CASGLLGQTQYF
TRBV5-1	.	TRBJ1-1	CASSLDSMNTEAFF
TRBV4-1	.	TRBJ1-2	CASSLPDSSYGYTF
TRBV5-1	.	TRBJ1-1	CASSLAPGNTEAFF
TRBV19	TRBD1	TRBJ2-7	CASSPGTGPLAGEQYF
TRBV19	TRBD2	TRBJ2-3	CASSIGLAGATSDTQYF
TRBV29-1	TRBD2	TRBJ2-1	CSVRTRAGLANNEQFF
TRBV6-6	TRBD2	TRBJ2-1	CASTPGLEKNNEQFF
TRBV18	TRBD1	TRBJ1-2	CASSQAGQGNYGYTF
TRBV9	TRBD2	TRBJ2-1	CASSDHSGDWGKEQFF
TRBV27	.	TRBJ2-7	CASSFKRNYEQYF
TRBV19	TRBD1	TRBJ1-1	CASSQGGIWAFF